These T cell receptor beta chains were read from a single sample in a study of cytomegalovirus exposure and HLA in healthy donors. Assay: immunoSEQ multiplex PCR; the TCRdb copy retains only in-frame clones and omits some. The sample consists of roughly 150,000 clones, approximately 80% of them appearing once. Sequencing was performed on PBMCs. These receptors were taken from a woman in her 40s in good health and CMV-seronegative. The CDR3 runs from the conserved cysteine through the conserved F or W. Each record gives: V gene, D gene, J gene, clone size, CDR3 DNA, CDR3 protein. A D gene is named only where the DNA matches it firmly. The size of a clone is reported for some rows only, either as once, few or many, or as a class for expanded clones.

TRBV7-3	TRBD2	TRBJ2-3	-	TGTGCCAGCAGCGCCGACCCCGGGACTAACACAGATACGCAGTATTTT	CASSADPGTNTDTQYF
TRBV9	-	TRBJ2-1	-	TGTGCCAGCAGTTCTAGTAGACATGAGCAGTTCTTC	CASSSSRHEQFF
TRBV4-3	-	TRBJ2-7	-	TGCGCCAGCAGCCTCTCGCGCGGGGGCACCTACGAGCAGTACTTC	CASSLSRGGTYEQYF
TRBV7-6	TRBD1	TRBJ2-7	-	TGTGCCAGCAGCTTAGTAGAAGGACAGGGGGCTTACGAGCAGTACTTC	CASSLVEGQGAYEQYF
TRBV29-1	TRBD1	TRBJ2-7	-	TGCAGCGCCTTACTTACAGGGGGTTACGAGCAGTACTTC	CSALLTGGYEQYF
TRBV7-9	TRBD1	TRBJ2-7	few	TGTTCCAGCAGCTTAACAGGGGGGACCTACGAGCAGTACTTC	CSSSLTGGTYEQYF
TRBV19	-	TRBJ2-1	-	TGTGCCAGTAGCCCACCCCGGACTCATTCCCTACTGGATGAGCAGTTCTTC	CASSPPRTHSLLDEQFF
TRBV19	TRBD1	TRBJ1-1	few	TGTGCCAGTAGTGTTTCATTAGGCAGGGGGTCTTCTGAAGCTTTCTTT	CASSVSLGRGSSEAFF
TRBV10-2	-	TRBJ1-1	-	TGCGCCAGCAGCCTAGGGGAGAACACTGAAGCTTTCTTT	CASSLGENTEAFF
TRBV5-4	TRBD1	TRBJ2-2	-	TGTGCCAGCAGGTCCGGGACAGCGAACACCGGGGAGCTGTTTTTT	CASRSGTANTGELFF
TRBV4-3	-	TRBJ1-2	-	TGCGCCAGCAGCAGCTTCGATAGAAACGACTATGGCTACACCTTC	CASSSFDRNDYGYTF
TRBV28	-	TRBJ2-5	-	TGTGCCAGCATCCCACAGGGAAAGGGGCCCCAAGAGACCCAGTACTTC	CASIPQGKGPQETQYF
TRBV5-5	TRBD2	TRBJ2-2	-	TGTGCCAGCATCCGAGCGGGATTAAACACCGGGGAGCTGTTTTTT	CASIRAGLNTGELFF
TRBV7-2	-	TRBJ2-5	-	TGTGCCAGCAGCTTAGGTGCAGGGATCATAGAGACCCAGTACTTC	CASSLGAGIIETQYF
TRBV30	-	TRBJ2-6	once	TGTGCCCGAATTAGCTCTGGGGCCAACGTCCTGACTTTC	CARISSGANVLTF
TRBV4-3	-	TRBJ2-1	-	TGCGCCAGCAGCCAAGAGAGGAGGGAGAGGCTGTTCTTC	CASSQERRERLFF
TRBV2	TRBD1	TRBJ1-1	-	TGTGCCAGCAGTCGACAGGGGGGGGACACTGAAGCTTTCTTT	CASSRQGGDTEAFF
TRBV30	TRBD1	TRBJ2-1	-	TGTGCCTTGGGGACAGGCACCTACAATGAGCAGTTCTTC	CALGTGTYNEQFF
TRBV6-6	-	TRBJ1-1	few	TGTGCCAGCACAGGGTTGGGGAACACTGAAGCTTTCTTT	CASTGLGNTEAFF
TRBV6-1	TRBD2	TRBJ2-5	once	TGTGCCAGCAGTGAGGCAAGCGGGGGGATGGAGACCCAGTACTTC	CASSEASGGMETQYF
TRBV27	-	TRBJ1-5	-	TGTGCCAGCAGTTTATCCTACCCCCATAGCAATCAGCCCCAGCATTTT	CASSLSYPHSNQPQHF
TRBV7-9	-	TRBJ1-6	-	TGTGCCAGCAGCTTAAGACTGAATTCACCCCTCCACTTT	CASSLRLNSPLHF
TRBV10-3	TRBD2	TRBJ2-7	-	TGTGCCATCAAGACTAGCGGGGGTCAGTACGAGCAGTACTTC	CAIKTSGGQYEQYF
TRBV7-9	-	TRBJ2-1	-	TGTGCCAGCAGCTTAATAGAGGGCAGCTCCTACAATGAGCAGTTCTTC	CASSLIEGSSYNEQFF
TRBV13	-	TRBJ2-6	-	TGTGCCAGCAGCTTAGGCCCCTACCGGGGCAACGTCCTGACTTTC	CASSLGPYRGNVLTF
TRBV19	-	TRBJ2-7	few	TGTGCCAGTAGTACCGGCAGGGAAATCTACGAGCAGTACTTC	CASSTGREIYEQYF
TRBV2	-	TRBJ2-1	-	TGTGCCAGCAGCACAACTGAGCAGTTCTTC	CASSTTEQFF
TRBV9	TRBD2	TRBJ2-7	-	TGTGCCAGCAGCGTAGAGGCGGGAGGGCCGCTCTACGAGCAGTACTTC	CASSVEAGGPLYEQYF
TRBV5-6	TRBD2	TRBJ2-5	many	TGTGCCAGCAGCTTCGCTAGCGGACAAGAGACCCAGTACTTC	CASSFASGQETQYF
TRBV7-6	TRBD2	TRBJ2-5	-	TGTGCCAGCAGCTTGACTAGCGGGGGATACCAAGAGACCCAGTACTTC	CASSLTSGGYQETQYF
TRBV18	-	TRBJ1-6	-	TGTGCCAGCTCACCACCCTATAATAATTCACCCCTCCACTTT	CASSPPYNNSPLHF
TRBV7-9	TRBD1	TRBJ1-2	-	TGTTCCAGCAGCATGGGACAGGGGGCAGAAAATGGCTACACCTTC	CSSSMGQGAENGYTF
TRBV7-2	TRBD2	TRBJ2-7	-	TGTGCCAGCAGCCCTAGCGGGAGTTTCTACGAGCAGTATTTC	CASSPSGSFYEQYF
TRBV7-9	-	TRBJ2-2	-	TGTGCCAGCAGCTTAGACTTAGCCACCGGGGAGCTGTTTTTT	CASSLDLATGELFF
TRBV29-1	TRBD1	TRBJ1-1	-	TGCAGCGCCAACAGGGGAACTGAAGCTTTCTTT	CSANRGTEAFF
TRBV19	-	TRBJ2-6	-	TGTGCCAGTAGTATCAGGGCCAGGAACTCTGGGGCCAACGTCCTGACTTTC	CASSIRARNSGANVLTF
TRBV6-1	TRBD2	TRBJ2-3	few	TGTGCCAGCCCGGCGGGACTAGCGGGGTCAGATACGCAGTATTTT	CASPAGLAGSDTQYF
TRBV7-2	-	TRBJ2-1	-	TGTGCCAGCAGGTTCGGACGGGACTCCTACAATGAGCAGTTCTTC	CASRFGRDSYNEQFF
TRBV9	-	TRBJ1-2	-	TGTGCCAGCAGCGTGGACAGAAACTATGGCTACACCTTC	CASSVDRNYGYTF
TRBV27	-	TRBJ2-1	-	TGTGCCAGCAGTTTATCGGGCGGGATAGCGGCTTACAATGAGCAGTTCTTC	CASSLSGGIAAYNEQFF
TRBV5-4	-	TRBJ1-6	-	TGTGCCAGCAGCTTGGGGGGGCGGACCTATAATTCACCCCTCCACTTT	CASSLGGRTYNSPLHF
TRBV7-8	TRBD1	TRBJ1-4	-	TGTGCCAGCAGCTTAGGAGGACAGGGAAATGAAAAACTGTTTTTT	CASSLGGQGNEKLFF
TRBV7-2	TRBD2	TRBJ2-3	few	TGTGCCAGCAGCTTAGACGGTGCGGGGGGGCCCACAGATACGCAGTATTTT	CASSLDGAGGPTDTQYF
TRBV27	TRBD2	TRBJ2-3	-	TGTGCCAGCAGTAAGCGGGAGATGGCAGATACGCAGTATTTT	CASSKREMADTQYF
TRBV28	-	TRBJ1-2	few	TGTGCCAGCAGTTTGCCAGGGCGAGGCTACACCTTC	CASSLPGRGYTF
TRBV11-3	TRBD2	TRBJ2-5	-	TGTGCCAGCAGCCCCGGGACTAGCAAAGAGACCCAGTACTTC	CASSPGTSKETQYF
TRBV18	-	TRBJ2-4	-	TGTGCCAGCTCACCTCCGGGTGGTCTAAACATTCAGTACTTC	CASSPPGGLNIQYF
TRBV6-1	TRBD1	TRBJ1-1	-	TGTGCCAGCAGTGAAAGGTGGACAGGGAAAGGGAAGGCCACTGAAGCTTTCTTT	CASSERWTGKGKATEAFF
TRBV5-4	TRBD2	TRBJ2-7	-	TGTGCCAGCAGCCCGGAAGAAGAACGACTAGCGGGAGAACTGTACGAGCAGTACTTC	CASSPEEERLAGELYEQYF
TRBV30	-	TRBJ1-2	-	TGTGCCTGGAGTGCGGGTGCCCCTAACTATGGCTACACCTTC	CAWSAGAPNYGYTF
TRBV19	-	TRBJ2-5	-	TGTGCCAGTACCAAAAATCTGGAGCCGGGCCAAGAGACCCAGTACTTC	CASTKNLEPGQETQYF